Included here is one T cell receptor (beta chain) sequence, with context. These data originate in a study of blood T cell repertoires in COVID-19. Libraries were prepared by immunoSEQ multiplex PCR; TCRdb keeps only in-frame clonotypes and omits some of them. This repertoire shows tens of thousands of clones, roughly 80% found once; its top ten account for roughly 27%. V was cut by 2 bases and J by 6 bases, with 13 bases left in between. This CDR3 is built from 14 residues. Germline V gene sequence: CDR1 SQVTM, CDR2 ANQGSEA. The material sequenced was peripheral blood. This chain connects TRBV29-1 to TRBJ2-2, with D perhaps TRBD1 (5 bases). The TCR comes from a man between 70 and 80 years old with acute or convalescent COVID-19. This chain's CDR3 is CSVERGPYSGELFF. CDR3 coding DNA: TGCAGCGTTGAAAGGGGCCCATACTCCGGGGAGCTGTTTTTT.